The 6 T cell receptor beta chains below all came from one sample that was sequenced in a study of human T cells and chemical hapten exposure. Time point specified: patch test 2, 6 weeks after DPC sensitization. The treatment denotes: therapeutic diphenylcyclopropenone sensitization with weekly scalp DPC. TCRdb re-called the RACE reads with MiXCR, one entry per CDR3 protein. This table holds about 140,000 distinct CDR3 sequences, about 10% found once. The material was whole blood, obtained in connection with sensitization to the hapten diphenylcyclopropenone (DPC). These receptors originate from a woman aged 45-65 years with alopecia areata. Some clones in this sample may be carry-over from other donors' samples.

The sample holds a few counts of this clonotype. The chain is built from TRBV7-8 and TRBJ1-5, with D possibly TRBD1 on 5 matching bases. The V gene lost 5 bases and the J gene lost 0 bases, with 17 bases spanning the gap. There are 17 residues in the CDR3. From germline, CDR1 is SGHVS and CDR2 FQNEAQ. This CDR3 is CASSPLGWGYSNQPQHF. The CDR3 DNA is TGTGCCAGCAGCCCATTGGGGTGGGGGTATAGCAATCAGCCCCAGCATTTT.

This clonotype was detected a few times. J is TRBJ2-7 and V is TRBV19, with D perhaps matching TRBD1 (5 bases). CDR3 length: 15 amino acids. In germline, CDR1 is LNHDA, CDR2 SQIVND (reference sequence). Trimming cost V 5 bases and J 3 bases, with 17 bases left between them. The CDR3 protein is CASSARDPSGYEQYF. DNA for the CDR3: TGTGCCAGTAGTGCCAGGGATCCATCGGGCTACGAGCAGTACTTC.

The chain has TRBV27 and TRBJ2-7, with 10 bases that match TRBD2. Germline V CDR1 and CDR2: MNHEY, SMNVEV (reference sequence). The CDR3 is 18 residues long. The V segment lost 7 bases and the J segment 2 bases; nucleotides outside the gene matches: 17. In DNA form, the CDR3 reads TGTGCCAGCACCTCCTTCGGGCTAGCGGGAGTTCCCACCTACGAGCAGTACTTC. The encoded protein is CASTSFGLAGVPTYEQYF.

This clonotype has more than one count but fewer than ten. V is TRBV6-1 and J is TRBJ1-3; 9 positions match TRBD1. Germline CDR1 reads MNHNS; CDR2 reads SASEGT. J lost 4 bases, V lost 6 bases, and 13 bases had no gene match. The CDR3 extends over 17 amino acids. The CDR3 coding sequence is TGTGCCAGCAGCCCCGGGACAGGGACGATTCTCGGAAACACCATATATTTT. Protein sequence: CASSPGTGTILGNTIYF.

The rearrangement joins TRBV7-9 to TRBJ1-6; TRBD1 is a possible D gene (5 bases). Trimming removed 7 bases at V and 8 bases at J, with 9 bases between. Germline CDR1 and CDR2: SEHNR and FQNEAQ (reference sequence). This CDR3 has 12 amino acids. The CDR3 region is CASTLGDSPLHF. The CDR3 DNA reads TGTGCCAGCACCCTAGGGGATTCACCCCTCCACTTT.

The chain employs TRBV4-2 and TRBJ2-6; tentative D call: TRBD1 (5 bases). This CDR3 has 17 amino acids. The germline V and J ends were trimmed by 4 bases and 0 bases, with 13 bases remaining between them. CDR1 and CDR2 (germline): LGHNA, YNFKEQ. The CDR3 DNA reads TGTGCCAGCAGCCCACATACAGGCCTCTCTGGGGCCAACGTCCTGACTTTC. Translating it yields CASSPHTGLSGANVLTF.